This TCR beta chain was sequenced for a study of T cells in tuberculosis. General study findings and limits: GMM-specific TCRs were nearer to active tuberculosis alpha repertoires, suggesting expansion.

Concerning this clone: Its antigen is not known.

This CDR3 comprises 16 residues. Germline lookup yields CDR1 ENHRY and CDR2 SYGVKD. With 6 bases removed from V and 0 bases from J, the gap between germline ends came to 12 bases. At study entry, adolescents had tuberculin skin tests and IGRA screening. TCRdb keeps only in-frame clones here, not all; method: immunoSEQ multiplex PCR. Of about 44,000 clones in the sample, 90% to 95% were seen once. This chain uses TRBV10-3 with TRBJ2-6, with a possible D match to TRBD1 (5 bases). This receptor was taken from a donor between 10 and 35 years old with latent tuberculosis or without tuberculosis infection. What was sequenced was PBMCs. The CDR3 coding sequence is TGTGCCATCAGAGCAGGGCTGATCTCTGGGGCCAACGTCCTGACTTTC. Residues: CAIRAGLISGANVLTF.